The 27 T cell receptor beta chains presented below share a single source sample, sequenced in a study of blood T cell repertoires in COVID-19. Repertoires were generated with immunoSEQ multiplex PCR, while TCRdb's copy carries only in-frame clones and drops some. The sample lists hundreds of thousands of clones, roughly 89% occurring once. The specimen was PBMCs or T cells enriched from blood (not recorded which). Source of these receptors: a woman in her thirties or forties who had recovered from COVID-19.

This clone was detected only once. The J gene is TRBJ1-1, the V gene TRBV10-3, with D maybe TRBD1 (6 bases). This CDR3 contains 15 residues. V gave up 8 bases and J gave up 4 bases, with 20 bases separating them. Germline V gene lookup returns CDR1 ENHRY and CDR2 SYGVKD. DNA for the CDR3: TGTGCCATCCAGAACACACAGGGTGGTGTCACTGAAGCTTTCTTT. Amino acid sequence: CAIQNTQGGVTEAFF.

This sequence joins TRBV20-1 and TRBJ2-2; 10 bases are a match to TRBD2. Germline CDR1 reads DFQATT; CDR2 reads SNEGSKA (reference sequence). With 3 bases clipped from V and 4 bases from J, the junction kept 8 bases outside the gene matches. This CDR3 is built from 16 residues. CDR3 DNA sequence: TGCAGTGCTAGTGCAGCGGGAGGGCCGTTCACCGGGGAGCTGTTTTTT. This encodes CSASAAGGPFTGELFF.

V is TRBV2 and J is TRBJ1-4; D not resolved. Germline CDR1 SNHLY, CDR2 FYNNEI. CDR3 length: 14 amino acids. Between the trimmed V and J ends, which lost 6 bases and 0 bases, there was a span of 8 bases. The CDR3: CASSTVATNEKLFF. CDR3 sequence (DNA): TGTGCCAGCAGCACTGTCGCAACTAATGAAAAACTGTTTTTT.

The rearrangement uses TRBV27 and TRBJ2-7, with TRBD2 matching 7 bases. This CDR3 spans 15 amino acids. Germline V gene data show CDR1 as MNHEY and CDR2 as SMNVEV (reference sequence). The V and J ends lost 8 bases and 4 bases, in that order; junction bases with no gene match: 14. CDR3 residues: CASGLSGKVPYEQYF. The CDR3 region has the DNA TGTGCCAGCGGATTGAGCGGGAAGGTTCCTTACGAGCAGTACTTC.

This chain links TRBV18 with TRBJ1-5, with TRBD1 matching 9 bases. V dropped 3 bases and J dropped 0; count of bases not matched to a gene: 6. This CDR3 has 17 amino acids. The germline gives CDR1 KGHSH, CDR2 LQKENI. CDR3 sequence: CASSPTGGQGSNQPQHF. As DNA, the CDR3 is TGTGCCAGCTCACCGACTGGGGGACAGGGTAGCAATCAGCCCCAGCATTTT.

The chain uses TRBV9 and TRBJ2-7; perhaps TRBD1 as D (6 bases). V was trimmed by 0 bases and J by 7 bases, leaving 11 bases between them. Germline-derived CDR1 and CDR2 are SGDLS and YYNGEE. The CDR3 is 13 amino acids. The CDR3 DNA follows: TGTGCCAGCAGCGTAGGCAGGGGCGGTGAGCAGTACTTC. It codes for CASSVGRGGEQYF.

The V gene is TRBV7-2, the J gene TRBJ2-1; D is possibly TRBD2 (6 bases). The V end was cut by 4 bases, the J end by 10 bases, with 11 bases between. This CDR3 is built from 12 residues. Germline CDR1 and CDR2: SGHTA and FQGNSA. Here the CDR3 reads CASSWRLGEQFF. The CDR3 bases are TGTGCCAGCAGCTGGAGACTAGGGGAGCAGTTCTTC.

The CDR3 sequence: CASSGRDRGETQYF. CDR3 coding DNA: TGTGCCAGCAGCGGGCGGGACAGGGGAGAGACCCAGTACTTC. V and J are TRBV5-4 and TRBJ2-5; 10 positions agree with TRBD1. The CDR3 is made up of 14 amino acids. V dropped 4 bases and J dropped 4; count of bases not matched to a gene: 4. From germline, CDR1 is SGHNT and CDR2 YYREEE (reference sequence). The full variable domain, rest sourced from reference TRBV5-4 and TRBJ2-5, is ETGVTQSPTHLIKTRGQQVTLRCSSQSGHNTVSWYQQALGQGPQFIFQYYREEENGRGNFPPRFSGLQFPNYSSELNVNALELDDSALYLCASSGRDRGETQYFGPGTRLLVL.

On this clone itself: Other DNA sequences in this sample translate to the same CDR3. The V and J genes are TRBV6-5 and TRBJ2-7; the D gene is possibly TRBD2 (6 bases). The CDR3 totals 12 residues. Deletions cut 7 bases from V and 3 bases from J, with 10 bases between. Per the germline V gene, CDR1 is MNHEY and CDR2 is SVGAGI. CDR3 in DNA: TGTGCCAGCAAGGGCGGGGACTACGAGCAGTACTTC. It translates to CASKGGDYEQYF.

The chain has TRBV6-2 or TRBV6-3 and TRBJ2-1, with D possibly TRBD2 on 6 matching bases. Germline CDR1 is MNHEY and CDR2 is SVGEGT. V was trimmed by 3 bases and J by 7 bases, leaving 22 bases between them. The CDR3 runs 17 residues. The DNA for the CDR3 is TGTGCCAGCAGTTATGGTACTAGCCGACCTTCTTGGAATGAGCAGTTCTTC. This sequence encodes CASSYGTSRPSWNEQFF.

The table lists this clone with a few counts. DNA for the CDR3: TGTGCCAGCAGTTCACGAGAGACTAGTTCCAATGAGCAGTTCTTC. Its translation: CASSSRETSSNEQFF. V and J are TRBV27 and TRBJ2-1; tentative D call: TRBD2 (6 bases). The CDR3 has 15 residues. The germline V gene encodes CDR1 MNHEY and CDR2 SMNVEV (reference sequence). The V and J ends lost 4 bases and 6 bases respectively, with 16 bases between them.

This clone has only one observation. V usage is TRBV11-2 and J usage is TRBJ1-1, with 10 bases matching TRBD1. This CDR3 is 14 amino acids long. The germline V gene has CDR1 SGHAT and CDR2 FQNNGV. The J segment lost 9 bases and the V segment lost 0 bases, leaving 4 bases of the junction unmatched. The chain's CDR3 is CASSLDLTGGKAFF. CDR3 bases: TGTGCCAGCAGCTTAGACCTGACAGGGGGCAAAGCTTTCTTT. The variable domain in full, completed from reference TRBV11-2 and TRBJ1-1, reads EAGVAQSPRYKIIEKRQSVAFWCNPISGHATLYWYQQILGQGPKLLIQFQNNGVVDDSQLPKDRFSAERLKGVDSTLKIQPAKLEDSAVYLCASSLDLTGGKAFFGQGTRLTVV.

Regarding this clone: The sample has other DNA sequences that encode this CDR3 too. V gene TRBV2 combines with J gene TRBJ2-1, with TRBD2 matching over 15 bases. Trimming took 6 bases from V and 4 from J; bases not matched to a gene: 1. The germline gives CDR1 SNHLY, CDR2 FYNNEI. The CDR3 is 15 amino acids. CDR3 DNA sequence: TGTGCCAGCAGCGGGACTAGCGGGGGGTACAATGAGCAGTTCTTC. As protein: CASSGTSGGYNEQFF.

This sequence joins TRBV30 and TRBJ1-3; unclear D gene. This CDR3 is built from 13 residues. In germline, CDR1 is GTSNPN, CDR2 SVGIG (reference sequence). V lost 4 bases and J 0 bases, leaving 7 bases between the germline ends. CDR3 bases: TGTGCCTGGAACTCTTTCTCTGGAAACACCATATATTTT. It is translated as CAWNSFSGNTIYF. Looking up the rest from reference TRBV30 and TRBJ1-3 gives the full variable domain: SQTIHQWPATLVQPVGSPLSLECTVEGTSNPNLYWYRQAAGRGLQLLFYSVGIGQISSEVPQNLSASRPQDRQFILSSKKLLLSDSGFYLCAWNSFSGNTIYFGEGSWLTVV.

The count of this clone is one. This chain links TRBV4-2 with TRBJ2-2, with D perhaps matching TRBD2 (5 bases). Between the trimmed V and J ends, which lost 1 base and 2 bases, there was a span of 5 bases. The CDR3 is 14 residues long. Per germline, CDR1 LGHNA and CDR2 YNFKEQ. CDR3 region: CASSQGTNTGELFF. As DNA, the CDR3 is TGTGCCAGCAGCCAAGGGACTAACACCGGGGAGCTGTTTTTT.

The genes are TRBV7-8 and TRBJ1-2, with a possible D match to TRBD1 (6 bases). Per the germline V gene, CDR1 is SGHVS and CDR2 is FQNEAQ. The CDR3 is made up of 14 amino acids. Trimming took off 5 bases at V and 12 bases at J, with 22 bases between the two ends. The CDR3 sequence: CASSPAGTYISDTF. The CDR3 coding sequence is TGTGCCAGCAGCCCAGCCGGGACATACATCTCCGACACCTTC.

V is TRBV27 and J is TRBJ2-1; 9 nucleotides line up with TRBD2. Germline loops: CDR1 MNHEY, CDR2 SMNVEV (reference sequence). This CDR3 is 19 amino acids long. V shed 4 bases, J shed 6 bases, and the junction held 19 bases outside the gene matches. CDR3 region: CASSWRAGGVSGRGNEQFF. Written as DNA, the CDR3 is TGTGCCAGCAGTTGGAGGGCCGGGGGGGTTAGCGGGAGAGGCAATGAGCAGTTCTTC.

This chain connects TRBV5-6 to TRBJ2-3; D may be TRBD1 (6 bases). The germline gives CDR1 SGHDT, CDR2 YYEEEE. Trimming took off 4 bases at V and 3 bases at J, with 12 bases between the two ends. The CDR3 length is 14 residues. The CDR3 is CASSRQGKTDTQYF. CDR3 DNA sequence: TGTGCCAGCAGCAGGCAGGGGAAGACAGATACGCAGTATTTT.

In nucleotides, the CDR3 is TGCCGGGCCCAGGGTTCTACAGAGACCCAGTACTTC. Translating gives CRAQGSTETQYF. This sequence joins TRBV1 and TRBJ2-5; the table assigns TRBD1, which was not confirmed against the DNA. TRBV1 corresponds to a pseudogene. CDR3 length equals 12 residues.

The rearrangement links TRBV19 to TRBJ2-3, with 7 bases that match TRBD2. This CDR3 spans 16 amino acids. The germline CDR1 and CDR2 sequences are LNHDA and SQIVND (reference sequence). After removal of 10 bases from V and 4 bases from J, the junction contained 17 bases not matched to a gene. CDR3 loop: CATPLSGGVLSDTQYF. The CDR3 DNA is TGTGCCACACCCCTTTCGGGGGGAGTCCTTTCAGATACGCAGTATTTT.

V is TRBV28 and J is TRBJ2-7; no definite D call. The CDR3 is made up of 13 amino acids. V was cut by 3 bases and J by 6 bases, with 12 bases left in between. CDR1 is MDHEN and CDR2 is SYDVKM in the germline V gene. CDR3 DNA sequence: TGTGCCAGCAGTTTTGGGCGCCTGGGCGAGCAGTACTTC. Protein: CASSFGRLGEQYF.

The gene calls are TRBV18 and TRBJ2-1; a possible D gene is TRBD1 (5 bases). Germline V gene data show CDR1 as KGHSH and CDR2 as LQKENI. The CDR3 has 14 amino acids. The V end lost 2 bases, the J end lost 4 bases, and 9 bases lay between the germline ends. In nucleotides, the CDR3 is TGTGCCAGCTCACCATTAGGGGCTTACAATGAGCAGTTCTTC. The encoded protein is CASSPLGAYNEQFF.

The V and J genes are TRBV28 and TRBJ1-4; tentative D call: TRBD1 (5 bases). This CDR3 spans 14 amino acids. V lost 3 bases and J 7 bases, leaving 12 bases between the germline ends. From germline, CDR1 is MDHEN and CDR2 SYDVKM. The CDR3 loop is CASSFSGGSEKLFF. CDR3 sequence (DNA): TGTGCCAGCAGTTTCTCGGGGGGGAGTGAAAAACTGTTTTTT.

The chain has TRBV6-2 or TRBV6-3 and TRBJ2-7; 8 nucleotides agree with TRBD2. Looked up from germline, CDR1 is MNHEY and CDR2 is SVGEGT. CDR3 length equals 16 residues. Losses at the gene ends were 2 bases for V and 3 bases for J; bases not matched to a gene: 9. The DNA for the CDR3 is TGTGCCAGCAGTTACGGCAGCAGCGGGAGTATCTACGAGCAGTACTTC. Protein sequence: CASSYGSSGSIYEQYF.

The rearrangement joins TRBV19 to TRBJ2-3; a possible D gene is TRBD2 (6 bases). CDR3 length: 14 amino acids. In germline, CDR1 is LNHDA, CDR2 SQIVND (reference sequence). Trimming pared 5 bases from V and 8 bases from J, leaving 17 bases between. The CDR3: CASSAGLEPLTQYF. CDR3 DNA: TGTGCCAGTAGTGCGGGACTCGAGCCCCTTACGCAGTATTTT.

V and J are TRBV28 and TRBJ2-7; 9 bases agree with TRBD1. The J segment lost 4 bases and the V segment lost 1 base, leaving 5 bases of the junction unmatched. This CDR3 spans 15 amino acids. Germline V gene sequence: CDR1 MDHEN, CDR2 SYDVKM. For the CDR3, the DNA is TGTGCCAGCAGTTTATTGGGGACAGGGAGGTACGAGCAGTACTTC. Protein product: CASSLLGTGRYEQYF.

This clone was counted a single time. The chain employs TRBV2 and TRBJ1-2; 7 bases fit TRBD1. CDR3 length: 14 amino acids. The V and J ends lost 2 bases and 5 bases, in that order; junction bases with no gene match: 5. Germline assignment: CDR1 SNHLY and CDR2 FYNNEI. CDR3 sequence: CASSEWGQTYGYTF. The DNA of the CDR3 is TGTGCCAGCAGTGAATGGGGACAGACTTATGGCTACACCTTC.